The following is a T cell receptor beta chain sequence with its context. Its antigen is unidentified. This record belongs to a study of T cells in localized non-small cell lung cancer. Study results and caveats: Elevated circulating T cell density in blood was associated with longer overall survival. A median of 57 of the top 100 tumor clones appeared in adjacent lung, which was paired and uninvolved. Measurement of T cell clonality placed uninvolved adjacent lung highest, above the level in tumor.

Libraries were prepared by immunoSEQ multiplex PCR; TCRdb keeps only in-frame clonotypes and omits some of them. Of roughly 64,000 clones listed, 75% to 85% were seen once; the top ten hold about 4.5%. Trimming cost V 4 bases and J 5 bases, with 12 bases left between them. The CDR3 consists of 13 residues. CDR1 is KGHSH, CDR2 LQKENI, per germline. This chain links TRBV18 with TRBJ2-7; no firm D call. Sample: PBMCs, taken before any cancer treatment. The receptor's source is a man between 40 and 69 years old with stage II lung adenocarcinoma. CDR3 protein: CASSRKFKDEQYF. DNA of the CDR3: TGTGCCAGCTCACGTAAATTCAAGGACGAGCAGTACTTC.